Below, 12 T cell receptor beta chains from the same sample are listed, as sequenced in a study of blood T cell repertoires in COVID-19. Produced via immunoSEQ multiplex PCR; TCRdb's table is partial and in-frame only. The sample yields about 59,000 clones, over 75% seen once. The source material was peripheral blood. The receptor source for this set is a man older than 75 with acute or convalescent COVID-19.

A few counts support this clone. The chain employs TRBV10-2 and TRBJ2-7, with TRBD1 identical over 12 bases. This CDR3 contains 12 residues. Germline CDR1 and CDR2: WSHSY and SAAADI. Germline trimming cut 6 bases from V and 11 bases from J; bases unmatched to any gene: 5. CDR3 residues: CASSGTGGLEYF. In DNA form, the CDR3 reads TGCGCCAGCAGCGGGACAGGGGGCTTGGAGTACTTC.

CDR3 sequence: CASSPLEIETQYF. The CDR3 coding sequence is TGTGCCAGCTCACCACTAGAAATTGAGACCCAGTACTTC. The genes are TRBV18 and TRBJ2-5; D uncertain. The V gene lost 1 base and the J gene lost 5 bases, with 8 bases spanning the gap. CDR1 is KGHSH, CDR2 LQKENI, per germline. The CDR3 runs to 13 residues.

The chain links TRBV5-4 to TRBJ2-5; a possible D gene is TRBD1 (6 bases). This CDR3 is built from 15 residues. Trimming removed 4 bases from V and 2 bases from J, with 15 bases in between. Germline loops: CDR1 SGHNT, CDR2 YYREEE (reference sequence). The CDR3 spells CASSGAPGQQETQYF. In DNA, the CDR3 is TGTGCCAGCAGCGGGGCCCCGGGACAACAAGAGACCCAGTACTTC. Drawing the rest from reference TRBV5-4 and TRBJ2-5, the complete variable domain is ETGVTQSPTHLIKTRGQQVTLRCSSQSGHNTVSWYQQALGQGPQFIFQYYREEENGRGNFPPRFSGLQFPNYSSELNVNALELDDSALYLCASSGAPGQQETQYFGPGTRLLVL.

This clone was counted only a few times. The chain joins TRBV29-1 to TRBJ2-3, with 7 bases matching TRBD1. The germline V gene has CDR1 SQVTM and CDR2 ANQGSEA. The CDR3 contains 14 residues. Trimming removed 4 bases from V and 0 bases from J; junction bases left unmatched: 4. The DNA for the CDR3 is TGCAGCGTTGCTGAGGGGGCGAGCACAGATACGCAGTATTTT. It yields the protein CSVAEGASTDTQYF.

This clone was observed once. The rearrangement links TRBV14 to TRBJ1-1; no firm D call. The CDR3 spans 16 residues. V dropped 0 bases and J dropped 1 base, with 12 bases sitting between them. Germline values: CDR1 SGHDN, CDR2 FVKESK. The CDR3 DNA reads TGTGCCAGCAGCCAAGATCTGGGCAACAAGAACACTGAAGCTTTCTTT. Translated, it gives CASSQDLGNKNTEAFF.

This sequence joins TRBV4-2 and TRBJ2-2; 8 positions agree with TRBD2. V was pared by 4 bases and J by 3 bases, with 10 bases of the junction left unmatched. CDR1 and CDR2 (germline): LGHNA, YNFKEQ. The length of the CDR3 is 17 residues. CDR3 bases: TGTGCCAGCAGCCGAGATAGCGGGGAAAGATACACCGGGGAGCTGTTTTTT. It yields the protein CASSRDSGERYTGELFF.

This chain links TRBV7-2 with TRBJ2-1; 9 positions match TRBD2. There are 16 residues in the CDR3. The germline gives CDR1 SGHTA, CDR2 FQGNSA. V was clipped by 5 bases and J by 4 bases; unmatched bases: 9. The CDR3 spells CASSLLGSGGYNEQFF. DNA of the CDR3: TGTGCCAGCAGCCTCCTCGGTAGCGGGGGATACAATGAGCAGTTCTTC.

The genes are TRBV5-1 and TRBJ2-5, with 10 bases aligning to TRBD2. J gave up 4 bases and V 4 bases, and 4 bases lay outside the gene matches. The CDR3 is 14 residues long. Germline V lookup: CDR1 SGHRS, CDR2 YFSETQ. The CDR3 loop is CASSPLAGTETQYF. As DNA, the CDR3 is TGCGCCAGCAGCCCACTAGCGGGGACAGAGACCCAGTACTTC.

The rearrangement uses TRBV11-2 and TRBJ1-3, with D possibly matching TRBD1 (5 bases). Trimming took 4 bases from V and 2 from J, leaving 21 bases between them. CDR1 is SGHAT, CDR2 FQNNGV, per germline. The CDR3 sequence is 18 residues long. The CDR3 loop reads CASSSPGDPRSAGNTIYF. Here the CDR3 DNA reads TGTGCCAGCAGCTCCCCGGGGGACCCAAGATCAGCTGGAAACACCATATATTTT.

This clone was counted a single time. The CDR3 DNA is TGTGCCAGCAGTTTAAGCAACTATGGCTACACCTTC. It translates to CASSLSNYGYTF. J is TRBJ1-2 and V is TRBV12-3 or TRBV12-4; D is unresolved. V gave up 2 bases and J gave up 2 bases, with 3 bases separating them. The CDR3 runs 12 residues.

This chain joins TRBV20-1 and TRBJ1-5, with D maybe TRBD1 (5 bases). The V end was cut by 3 bases, the J end by 0 bases, with 6 bases between. Per the germline V gene, CDR1 is DFQATT and CDR2 is SNEGSKA (reference sequence). The CDR3 contains 13 residues. The CDR3 bases are TGCAGTGCTAGTCAGGGTAGCAATCAGCCCCAGCATTTT. It translates to CSASQGSNQPQHF.

V usage is TRBV5-6 and J usage is TRBJ2-5; 8 nucleotides match TRBD1. From germline, CDR1 is SGHDT and CDR2 YYEEEE. This CDR3 is 14 amino acids long. V gave up 2 bases and J gave up 4 bases; unmatched junction bases: 4. In nucleotides, the CDR3 is TGTGCCAGCAGCTTCAGGACAGGGATAGAGACCCAGTACTTC. Protein product: CASSFRTGIETQYF.